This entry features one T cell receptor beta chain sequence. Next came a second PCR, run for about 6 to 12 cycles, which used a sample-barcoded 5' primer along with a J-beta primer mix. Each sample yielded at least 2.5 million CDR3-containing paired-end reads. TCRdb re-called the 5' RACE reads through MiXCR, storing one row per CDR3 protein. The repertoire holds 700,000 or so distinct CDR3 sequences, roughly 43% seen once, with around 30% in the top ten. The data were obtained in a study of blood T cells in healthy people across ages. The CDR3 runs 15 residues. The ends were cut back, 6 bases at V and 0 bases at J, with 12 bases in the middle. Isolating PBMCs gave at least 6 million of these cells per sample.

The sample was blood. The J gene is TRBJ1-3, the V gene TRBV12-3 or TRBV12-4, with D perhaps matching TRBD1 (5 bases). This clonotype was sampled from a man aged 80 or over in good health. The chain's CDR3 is CASRSQDNSGNTIYF. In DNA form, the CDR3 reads TGTGCCAGCAGGTCACAGGATAACTCTGGAAACACCATATATTTT.